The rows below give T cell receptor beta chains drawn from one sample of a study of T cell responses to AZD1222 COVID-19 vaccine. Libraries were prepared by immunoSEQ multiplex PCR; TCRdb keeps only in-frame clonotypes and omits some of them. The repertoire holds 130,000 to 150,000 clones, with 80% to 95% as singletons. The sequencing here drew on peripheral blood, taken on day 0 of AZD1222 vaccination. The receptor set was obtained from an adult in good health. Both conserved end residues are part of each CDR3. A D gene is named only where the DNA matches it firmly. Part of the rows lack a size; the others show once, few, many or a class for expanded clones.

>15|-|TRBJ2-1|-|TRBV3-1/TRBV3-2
CASSLTRASYNEQFF
TGTGCCAGCAGCCTGACTAGAGCCTCCTACAATGAGCAGTTCTTC
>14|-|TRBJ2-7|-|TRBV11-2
CASSLGPGPYEQYF
TGTGCCAGCAGCTTAGGGCCTGGTCCCTACGAGCAGTACTTC
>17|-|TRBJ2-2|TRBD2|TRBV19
CASTQPGLAGYTGELFF
TGTGCCAGTACCCAACCAGGACTAGCGGGATACACCGGGGAGCTGTTTTTT
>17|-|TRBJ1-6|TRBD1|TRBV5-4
CASNSGAQGRGNSPLHF
TGTGCCAGCAACTCTGGAGCACAGGGGAGAGGAAATTCACCCCTCCACTTT
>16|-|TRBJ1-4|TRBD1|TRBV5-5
CASSREIDRGVEKLFF
TGTGCCAGCAGCCGAGAAATTGACAGGGGAGTTGAAAAACTGTTTTTT
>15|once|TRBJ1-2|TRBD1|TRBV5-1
CASSLDRGYLYGYTF
TGCGCCAGCAGCCTCGACAGGGGGTACCTCTATGGCTACACCTTC
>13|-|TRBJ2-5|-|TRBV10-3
CATAEWRRETQYF
TGTGCCACTGCGGAGTGGAGAAGAGAGACCCAGTACTTC
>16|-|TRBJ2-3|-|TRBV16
CASSQSARFGTDTQYF
TGTGCCAGCAGCCAATCGGCGCGGTTTGGCACAGATACGCAGTATTTT
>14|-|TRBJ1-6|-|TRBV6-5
CASSSGSYNSPLHF
TGTGCCAGCAGTTCTGGCTCCTATAATTCACCCCTCCACTTT
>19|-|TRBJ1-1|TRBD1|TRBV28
CASSFYRGGGATQSTEAFF
TGTGCCAGCAGTTTTTATAGGGGAGGGGGCGCTACCCAAAGTACTGAAGCTTTCTTT
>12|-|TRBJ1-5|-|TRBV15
CATSRDRRLQHF
TGTGCCACCAGCAGAGATCGGCGTCTCCAGCATTTT
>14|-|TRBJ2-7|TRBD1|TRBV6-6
CASSYDRAAYEQYF
TGTGCCAGCAGTTACGACAGGGCCGCCTACGAGCAGTACTTC
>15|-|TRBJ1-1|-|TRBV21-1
CASSKEAVMNTEAFF
TGTGCCAGCAGCAAAGAGGCGGTCATGAACACTGAAGCTTTCTTT
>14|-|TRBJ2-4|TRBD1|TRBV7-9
CASSYRDSQNIQYF
TGTGCCAGCAGCTACCGGGACAGCCAAAACATTCAGTACTTC
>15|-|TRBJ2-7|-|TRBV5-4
CASSPYPTGPYEQYF
TGTGCCAGCAGCCCCTACCCCACAGGACCCTACGAGCAGTACTTC
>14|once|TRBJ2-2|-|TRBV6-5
CASRREGDTGELFF
TGTGCCAGCAGACGTGAGGGCGACACCGGGGAGCTGTTTTTT
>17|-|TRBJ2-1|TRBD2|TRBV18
CASREPTGGTSYNEQFF
TGTGCCAGCCGCGAACCTACGGGGGGTACCTCCTACAATGAGCAGTTCTTC
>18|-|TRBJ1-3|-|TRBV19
CASSHLGGSEGSGNTIYF
TGTGCCAGTAGTCACCTGGGCGGTTCGGAAGGTTCTGGAAACACCATATATTTT
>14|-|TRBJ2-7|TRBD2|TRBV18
CASSPGRGEYEQYF
TGTGCCAGCTCACCAGGTCGGGGGGAATACGAGCAGTACTTC
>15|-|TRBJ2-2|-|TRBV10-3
CAISEGWQGTGELFF
TGTGCCATCAGTGAAGGGTGGCAGGGGACCGGGGAGCTGTTTTTT
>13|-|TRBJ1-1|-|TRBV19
CASSIQVASEAFF
TGTGCCAGTAGTATCCAGGTTGCGTCTGAAGCTTTCTTT
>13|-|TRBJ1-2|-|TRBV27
CASSPGTRRGYTF
TGTGCCAGCAGTCCCGGGACACGGAGGGGCTACACCTTC
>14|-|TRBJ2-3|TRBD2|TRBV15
CATSRDLAADTQYF
TGTGCCACCAGCAGAGACCTAGCGGCAGATACGCAGTATTTT